These 23 T cell receptor beta chains originate from one sample sequenced in a study of naive and memory T cell subsets (dated by TCRdb to 2017 to 2019). Receptor amplification or capture employed UMI-ligation and nested PCR. Sequencing took place on an Illumina MiSeq. The beta constant-region primer was an equimolar mix of two oligonucleotides covering both TRBC1 and TRBC2. The public reads were reprocessed in TCRdb via fastp at Q25 and MiXCR, keeping in-frame beta chains. Each entry merges the rows of one CDR3 protein and shows their most common DNA and genes. The sample table records some 100,000 distinct CDR3 sequences; 7% to 8% of these occur just once. The ten most abundant clones make up 1.6% of the sample. Sample: central memory CD4+ T cells from blood. The sample's cell subset or site, from its label and the paper: central memory, CD45RA- CD27+. Receptors were obtained from a human donor in good health.

A note on this clonotype: One junction end disagrees with the germline gene, perhaps due to a read error. The V and J genes are TRBV20-1 and TRBJ1-2; a weak D match, TRBD1 (6 bases). There are 14 residues in the CDR3. Germline V gives CDR1 DFQATT, CDR2 SNEGSKA (reference sequence). CDR3 sequence (DNA): TGCAGTGCTAGAACCCAGGGGACCATCCAGGGCTACATCTTC. Residues: CSARTQGTIQGYIF.

In DNA form, the CDR3 reads TGTGCCAGCAGTAAGGACAGTTCCTCTGGGGCCAACGTCCTGACTTTC. Encoded protein: CASSKDSSSGANVLTF. The gene calls are TRBV2 and TRBJ2-6; D possibly corresponds to TRBD1 (6 bases). The CDR3 extends over 16 amino acids. The germline V and J ends were trimmed by 5 bases and 0 bases, with 11 bases remaining between them. The germline gives CDR1 SNHLY, CDR2 FYNNEI. Looking up the rest from reference TRBV2 and TRBJ2-6 gives the full variable domain: EPEVTQTPSHQVTQMGQEVILRCVPISNHLYFYWYRQILGQKVEFLVSFYNNEISEKSEIFDDQFSVERPDGSNFTLKIRSTKLEDSAMYFCASSKDSSSGANVLTFGAGSRLTVL.

The genes are TRBV29-1 and TRBJ1-1; D is ambiguous. Germline CDR1 and CDR2: SQVTM and ANQGSEA. The germline V and J ends were trimmed by 5 bases and 1 base, with 8 bases remaining between them. This CDR3 has 12 amino acids. Here the CDR3 reads CSVFVQNTEAFF. In DNA, the CDR3 is TGCAGCGTTTTCGTCCAGAACACTGAAGCTTTCTTT.

This clonotype came up many times. V gene TRBV20-1 combines with J gene TRBJ2-2, with 8 bases lining up with TRBD2. This CDR3 has 14 amino acids. The V gene end was trimmed by 0 bases and the J gene end by 8 bases; junction bases not matched to a gene: 5. Germline V CDR1 and CDR2: DFQATT, SNEGSKA (reference sequence). The chain's CDR3 is CSARDRTSGGELFF. CDR3 bases: TGCAGTGCTAGAGATCGTACTAGCGGAGGGGAGCTGTTTTTT.

The rearrangement links TRBV29-1 to TRBJ1-1, with 7 bases that match TRBD1. The germline V gene encodes CDR1 SQVTM and CDR2 ANQGSEA. The CDR3 contains 12 residues. J gave up 6 bases and V 7 bases, and 8 bases lay outside the gene matches. For the CDR3, the DNA is TGCAGCGCCCGCACAGGGGTGCCTGAAGCTTTCTTT. It specifies CSARTGVPEAFF. The variable domain in full, completed from reference TRBV29-1 and TRBJ1-1, reads SAVISQKPSRDICQRGTSLTIQCQVDSQVTMMFWYRQQPGQSLTLIATANQGSEATYESGFVIDKFPISRPNLTFSTLTVSNMSPEDSSIYLCSARTGVPEAFFGQGTRLTVV.

The sample holds many counts of this clonotype. V and J are TRBV12-3 or TRBV12-4 and TRBJ2-7; D perhaps matches TRBD1 (6 bases). Trimming removed 2 bases from V and 4 bases from J, with 24 bases in between. This CDR3 has 18 residues. The CDR3 here is CASSLKRRSAGAGYEQYF. The CDR3 DNA sequence: TGTGCCAGCAGTTTAAAGAGGCGCTCAGCAGGGGCCGGGTACGAGCAGTACTTC.

This clonotype appeared many times. This chain joins TRBV14 and TRBJ2-6; the D is unclear. V was pared by 3 bases and J by 0 bases, with 6 bases between. The CDR3 runs 15 residues. Germline values: CDR1 SGHDN, CDR2 FVKESK. CDR3 DNA sequence: TGTGCCAGCAGCCATTATAACTCTGGGGCCAACGTCCTGACTTTC. It codes for CASSHYNSGANVLTF.

This clonotype was counted at least ten times. The chain links TRBV12-3 or TRBV12-4 to TRBJ1-1; a weak D match, TRBD1 (6 bases). Trimming cost V 4 bases and J 4 bases, with 13 bases left between them. The CDR3 is made up of 14 amino acids. The CDR3 region is CASSSGVGGTEAFF. CDR3 sequence (DNA): TGTGCCAGCAGTTCAGGGGTAGGGGGCACTGAAGCTTTCTTT.

This chain connects TRBV20-1 to TRBJ1-2, with D possibly TRBD1 on 5 matching bases. This CDR3 has 12 residues. The V end lost 5 bases, the J end lost 4 bases, and 11 bases lay between the germline ends. CDR1 DFQATT and CDR2 SNEGSKA come from the germline V gene (reference sequence). This CDR3 reads CSAPDRIYGYTF. As DNA, the CDR3 is TGCAGTGCTCCTGACAGAATCTATGGCTACACCTTC.

This clonotype was picked up many times. The chain links TRBV2 to TRBJ1-5; 7 nucleotides align to TRBD1. The CDR3 length is 14 residues. V trimming: 8 bases; J trimming: 7 bases; junction bases outside the gene matches: 11. Germline-derived CDR1 and CDR2 are SNHLY and FYNNEI. Here the CDR3 reads CASGGQMSGQPQHF. CDR3 nucleotide sequence: TGTGCCAGCGGGGGACAGATGTCCGGGCAGCCCCAGCATTTT.

The rearrangement links TRBV6-2 or TRBV6-3 to TRBJ2-7; perhaps TRBD1 as D (6 bases). CDR1 and CDR2 (germline): MNHEY, SVGEGT. The CDR3 runs 14 residues. V lost 8 bases and J lost 4, with 18 bases in between. The CDR3 DNA reads TGTGCCAGCGGTCTAGGACAGCAGACTTACGAGCAGTACTTC. As protein: CASGLGQQTYEQYF.

This clonotype was detected only a few times. This rearrangement joins TRBV5-4 to TRBJ1-2; TRBD1 matches 7 bases. The J segment lost 1 base and the V segment lost 2 bases, leaving 8 bases of the junction unmatched. CDR3 size: 16 residues. Germline assignment: CDR1 SGHNT and CDR2 YYREEE (reference sequence). In DNA form, the CDR3 reads TGTGCCAGCAGCTTACCCGGAACAGGGGATAACTATGGCTACACCTTC. Translating it yields CASSLPGTGDNYGYTF.

This clonotype came up a few times. This chain links TRBV7-2 with TRBJ2-1, with 12 bases that match TRBD2. The CDR3 extends over 13 amino acids. Germline CDR1 SGHTA, CDR2 FQGNSA. V was clipped by 0 bases and J by 15 bases; unmatched bases: 3. The CDR3 here is CASSLARTSGVFF. The CDR3 nucleotides are TGTGCCAGCAGCTTAGCACGGACTAGCGGGGTGTTCTTC.

This clonotype was recorded at least ten times. The chain uses TRBV12-3 or TRBV12-4 and TRBJ1-4; D is possibly TRBD1 (6 bases). The ends were cut back, 3 bases at V and 7 bases at J, with 9 bases in the middle. The CDR3 consists of 13 residues. Here the CDR3 reads CASSFDRTEKLFF. Here the CDR3 DNA reads TGTGCCAGCAGTTTCGACAGGACTGAAAAACTGTTTTTT.

This clonotype turned up a few times. The chain combines TRBV7-8 with TRBJ2-7, with D possibly TRBD2 on 6 matching bases. The CDR3 loop spans 15 amino acids. CDR1 and CDR2 from the germline V gene are SGHVS and FQNEAQ. Trimming removed 5 bases from V and 1 base from J, with 15 bases in between. The chain's CDR3 is CASSPEAGTSYEQYF. CDR3 DNA sequence: TGTGCCAGCAGCCCAGAGGCGGGAACTTCCTACGAGCAGTACTTC.

The V gene is TRBV7-2, the J gene TRBJ2-7; tentatively, D is TRBD2 (6 bases). CDR3 length equals 12 residues. V shed 8 bases and J shed 0 bases, with 8 bases lying between them. The germline V gene encodes CDR1 SGHTA and CDR2 FQGNSA. The CDR3 nucleotides read TGTGCCAGCGGGAGGAACTCCTACGAGCAGTACTTC. Protein product: CASGRNSYEQYF.

The sample holds many counts of this clonotype. CDR3 DNA sequence: TGTGCCAGCAGTTATCGGGGGACCCGCAATCAGCCCCAGCATTTT. Amino acid sequence: CASSYRGTRNQPQHF. The chain has TRBV12-3 or TRBV12-4 and TRBJ1-5; tentative D call: TRBD1 (5 bases). The CDR3 consists of 15 residues. Trimming took off 4 bases at V and 2 bases at J, with 12 bases between the two ends.

This clonotype was detected many times. The CDR3 nucleotides are TGTGCCAGCAGCTTAGGACAGCCCTACAATGAGCAGTTCTTC. This gives the protein CASSLGQPYNEQFF. The rearrangement uses TRBV7-3 and TRBJ2-1, with D maybe TRBD1 (6 bases). This CDR3 contains 14 residues. Germline V lookup: CDR1 SGHTA, CDR2 FQGTGA. The germline V and J ends were trimmed by 2 bases and 2 bases, with 7 bases remaining between them.

In its sample, this clonotype was seen many times. The CDR3 is CASRDRVLAFF. DNA of the CDR3: TGTGCCAGCAGAGACAGGGTGTTGGCTTTCTTT. V and J are TRBV6-2 or TRBV6-3 and TRBJ1-1; 7 bases are shared with TRBD1. Looked up from germline, CDR1 is MNHEY and CDR2 is SVGEGT. There are 11 residues in the CDR3. V lost 6 bases, J lost 11 bases, and 6 bases stayed unmatched.

The V and J genes are TRBV12-3 or TRBV12-4 and TRBJ2-1, with D uncertain. The CDR3 contains 15 residues. V dropped 3 bases and J dropped 4 bases, with 13 bases sitting between them. The CDR3: CASSFRSEFYNEQFF. The CDR3, as DNA: TGTGCCAGCAGTTTCCGGTCAGAGTTTTACAATGAGCAGTTCTTC.

A few counts support this clonotype. The J gene is TRBJ2-3, the V gene TRBV6-6, with 11 bases that match TRBD2. The CDR3 is 15 amino acids. V trimming: 7 bases; J trimming: 0 bases; junction bases outside the gene matches: 3. The germline V gene has CDR1 MNHNY and CDR2 SVGAGI (reference sequence). This CDR3 is CASKGLADSTDTQYF. As DNA, the CDR3 is TGTGCCAGCAAGGGACTAGCGGATAGCACAGATACGCAGTATTTT.

About this clonotype: Given a much more abundant clone one base away, this may be a read error. The rearrangement links TRBV6-6 to TRBJ1-5; a weak D match, TRBD1 (6 bases). Trimming took 11 bases from V and 5 from J, leaving 13 bases between them. CDR1 MNHNY and CDR2 SVGAGI come from the germline V gene (reference sequence). The CDR3 is made up of 12 amino acids. CDR3 amino acids: CAGRTADQPQHF. CDR3 DNA sequence: TGTGCCGGCCGGACAGCCGATCAGCCCCAGCATTTT.

A few counts support this clonotype. The CDR3 DNA is TGCAGCGTTGTTCTGGACAGATCCGAGCAGTACTTC. The encoded protein is CSVVLDRSEQYF. This rearrangement joins TRBV29-1 to TRBJ2-7; the D gene is possibly TRBD1 (6 bases). Germline V gene data show CDR1 as SQVTM and CDR2 as ANQGSEA. The CDR3 runs to 12 residues. Trimming shortened V by 4 bases and J by 6 bases, and 13 bases separated the two germline ends.